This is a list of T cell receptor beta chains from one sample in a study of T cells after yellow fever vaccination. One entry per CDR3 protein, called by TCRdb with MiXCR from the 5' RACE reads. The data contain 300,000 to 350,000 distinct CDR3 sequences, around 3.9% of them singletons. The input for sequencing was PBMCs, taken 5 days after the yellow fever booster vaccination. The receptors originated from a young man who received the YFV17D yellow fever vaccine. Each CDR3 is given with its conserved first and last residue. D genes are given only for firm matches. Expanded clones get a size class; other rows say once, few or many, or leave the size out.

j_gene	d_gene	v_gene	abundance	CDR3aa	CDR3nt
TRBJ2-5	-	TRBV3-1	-	CASGPQETQYF	TGTGCCAGCGGACCCCAAGAGACCCAGTACTTC
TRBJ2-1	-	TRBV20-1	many	CSAAVGLSFYNEQFF	TGCAGTGCTGCCGTCGGACTCTCCTTCTACAATGAGCAGTTCTTC
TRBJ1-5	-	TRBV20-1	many	CSARVDTSSNQPQHF	TGCAGTGCTAGAGTGGACACATCTAGCAATCAGCCCCAGCATTTT
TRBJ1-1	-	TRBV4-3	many	CASSQDRGAGTEAFF	TGCGCCAGCAGCCAAGATCGCGGGGCAGGGACTGAAGCTTTCTTT
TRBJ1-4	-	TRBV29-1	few	CSVWTNEKLFF	TGCAGCGTTTGGACTAATGAAAAACTGTTTTTT
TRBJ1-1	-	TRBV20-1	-	CSARDSILGAGTEAFF	TGCAGTGCTAGAGACAGCATACTGGGGGCGGGCACTGAAGCTTTCTTT
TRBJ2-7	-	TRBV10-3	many	CAITADSSYEQYF	TGTGCCATCACCGCGGACAGCTCCTACGAGCAGTACTTC
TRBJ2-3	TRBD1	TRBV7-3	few	CASSPTGTGGTDTQYF	TGTGCCAGCAGCCCAACTGGAACAGGGGGCACAGATACGCAGTATTTT
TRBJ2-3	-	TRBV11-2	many	CASSLRPQGRTDTQYF	TGTGCCAGCAGCTTACGCCCCCAGGGTCGCACAGATACGCAGTATTTT
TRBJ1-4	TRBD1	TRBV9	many	CASSVEGAQAEKLFF	TGTGCCAGCAGCGTAGAGGGGGCGCAGGCGGAAAAACTGTTTTTT
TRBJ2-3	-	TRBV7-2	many	CASSLEYLVRGTDTQYF	TGTGCCAGCAGCTTAGAGTACTTGGTACGGGGCACAGATACGCAGTATTTT
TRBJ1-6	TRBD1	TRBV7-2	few	CASSSWGTGTPLHF	TGTGCCAGCAGCTCATGGGGGACAGGTACACCCCTCCACTTT
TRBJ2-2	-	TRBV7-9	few	CASSPLPPGANTGELFF	TGTGCCAGCAGCCCGCTCCCCCCAGGGGCCAACACCGGGGAGCTGTTTTTT
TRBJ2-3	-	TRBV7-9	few	CAASRGPTDTQYF	TGTGCCGCATCTCGGGGGCCCACAGATACGCAGTATTTT
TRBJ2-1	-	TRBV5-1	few	CASSLETNNEQFF	TGCGCCAGCAGCCTCGAGACCAACAATGAGCAGTTCTTC
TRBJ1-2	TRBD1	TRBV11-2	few	CASSSGQGSYGYTF	TGTGCCAGCAGCTCTGGACAGGGATCTTATGGCTACACCTTC
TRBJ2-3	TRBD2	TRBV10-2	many	CASGGLAGADTQYF	TGCGCCAGCGGGGGACTAGCGGGCGCAGATACGCAGTATTTT
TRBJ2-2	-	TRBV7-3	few	CASSPGRLNTGELFF	TGTGCCAGCAGCCCGGGGAGATTGAACACCGGGGAGCTGTTTTTT
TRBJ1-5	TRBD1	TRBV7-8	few	CASSATGTRNQPQHF	TGTGCCAGCAGCGCGACAGGGACACGCAATCAGCCCCAGCATTTT
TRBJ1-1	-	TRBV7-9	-	CASSLAGNVGSVTEAFF	TGTGCCAGCAGCTTAGCGGGAAATGTGGGATCGGTCACTGAAGCTTTCTTT
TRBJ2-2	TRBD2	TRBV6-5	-	CASSYSGGANTGELFF	TGTGCCAGCAGTTACTCGGGGGGGGCGAACACCGGGGAGCTGTTTTTT
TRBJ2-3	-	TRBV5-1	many	CASSRERGGKPDTQYF	TGCGCCAGCAGCCGAGAGAGGGGGGGCAAGCCAGATACGCAGTATTTT
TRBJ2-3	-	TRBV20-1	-	CSQGGLGTDTQYF	TGCAGTCAGGGGGGCCTGGGCACAGATACGCAGTATTTT
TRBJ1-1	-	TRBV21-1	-	CASGSGTNTEAFF	TGTGCCAGCGGCTCAGGAACGAACACTGAAGCTTTCTTT
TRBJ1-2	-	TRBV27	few	CASSLLGAGDYGYTF	TGTGCCAGCAGTTTACTAGGCGCAGGGGACTATGGCTACACCTTC
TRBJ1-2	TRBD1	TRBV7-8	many	CASSLKPGQAPPYYGYTF	TGTGCCAGCAGCTTGAAACCGGGACAGGCCCCACCTTACTATGGCTACACCTTC
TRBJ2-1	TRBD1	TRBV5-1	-	CASSKGQGGWFF	TGCGCCAGCAGCAAGGGACAGGGTGGTTGGTTCTTC
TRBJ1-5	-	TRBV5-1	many	CASSPRGGVQPQHF	TGCGCCAGCAGCCCCCGGGGGGGCGTTCAGCCCCAGCATTTT
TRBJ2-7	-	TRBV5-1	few	CASSSTGTSSYEQYF	TGCGCCAGCAGCTCGACAGGGACTTCCTCCTACGAGCAGTACTTC
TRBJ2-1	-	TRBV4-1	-	CASSQPWRGPKGPSFF	TGCGCCAGCAGCCAACCGTGGAGGGGTCCTAAGGGGCCGTCGTTCTTC
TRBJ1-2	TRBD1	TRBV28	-	CASSLAGQVTDGYTF	TGTGCCAGCAGTTTAGCCGGACAGGTAACGGATGGCTACACCTTC
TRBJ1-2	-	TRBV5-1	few	CASSPGRGGHGYTF	TGCGCCAGCAGCCCTGGCAGGGGCGGACATGGCTACACCTTC
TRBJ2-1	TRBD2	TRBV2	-	CASITSGGAGNEQFF	TGTGCCAGCATTACTAGCGGGGGGGCCGGGAATGAGCAGTTCTTC
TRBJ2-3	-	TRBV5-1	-	CASTWQGVTDTQNF	TGCGCCAGCACCTGGCAGGGCGTGACAGATACGCAGAATTTT
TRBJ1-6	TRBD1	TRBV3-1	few	CASSHGGQGDYSPLHF	TGTGCCAGCAGCCACGGTGGACAGGGGGATTACTCACCCCTCCACTTT
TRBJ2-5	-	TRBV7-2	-	CASSPTKTQYF	TGTGCCAGCAGTCCCACGAAGACCCAGTACTTC
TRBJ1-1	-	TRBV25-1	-	CASSDKGGGAEAFF	TGTGCCAGCAGTGATAAAGGGGGTGGAGCAGAAGCTTTCTTT
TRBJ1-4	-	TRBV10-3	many	CALNRRGVCEKLFF	TGTGCCCTTAACAGGCGGGGGGTTTGCGAAAAACTGTTTTTT
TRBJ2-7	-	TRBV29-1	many	CSAQSAYEQYF	TGCAGCGCACAAAGTGCTTACGAGCAGTACTTC
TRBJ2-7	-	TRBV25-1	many	CASSGARPYEQYF	TGTGCCAGCTCGGGCGCGCGGCCCTACGAGCAGTACTTC
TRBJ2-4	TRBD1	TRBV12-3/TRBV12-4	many	CASSPGTGSIQYF	TGTGCCAGCAGTCCCGGGACAGGGAGCATTCAGTACTTC